The clone carrying this T cell receptor (beta chain) was seen a handful of times. The antigen is undetermined. This sample was included in a study of Graves' ophthalmopathy and Graves' hyperthyroidism. General study points: Ophthalmopathy progression predictions by the model showed 72.22% specificity and 70.59% sensitivity. A roughly 81% specificity and around 88% sensitivity were achieved by a 13-signature model that separated ophthalmopathy from stable hyperthyroidism.

CDR1 is MGHRA and CDR2 is YSYEKL in the germline V gene. The CDR3 contains 16 residues. With 3 bases removed from V and 6 bases from J, the gap between germline ends came to 17 bases. Ophthalmopathy donors were characterized by moderate-to-severe activity, CAS of at least 3, NOSPECS of at least 4, and duration under 3 months. Sampling approximately 10 ml of fresh peripheral blood provided the PBMCs. The study amplified TCR beta CDR3 regions using RNA transcripts. Scientists carried out first-round RT-PCR using HTBI primers and then a second-round multiplex PCR. TCRdb fed the multiplex PCR reads into MiXCR, producing one record per CDR3 protein. The sample comprises 600,000 to 700,000 distinct CDR3 sequences, about 38% of which are singletons, and roughly 3% rests with the top ten.

The TCR sequence derives from an adult man with Graves' ophthalmopathy. The J gene is TRBJ1-4, the V gene TRBV4-1; D perhaps matches TRBD1 (5 bases). The sequencing sample was made of peripheral blood. The CDR3 nucleotides read TGCGCCAGCAGCCACCCCATGGTGGGGGGGGATGAAAAACTGTTTTTT. Residues: CASSHPMVGGDEKLFF.